This T cell receptor beta chain was found in a study of shared T cell receptors in the human thymus. The data were produced by immunoSEQ multiplex PCR, yet TCRdb's version contains in-frame clones alone and is incomplete. The sample lists hundreds of thousands of clones, around 89% occurring once. The CDR3 runs 13 residues. Germline CDR1 and CDR2: SGHDT and YYEEEE. V was shortened by 2 bases and J by 9 bases, with 12 bases between the two germline ends. This clone was observed a few times. The same data also went into a second study, on human thymus T cells. From that report: The people who donated were healthy Finnish babies having corrective surgery for congenital heart defects. Corrective cardiac surgery supplied the resected thymus tissue. Thymic as well as blood repertoires seemed to favor certain V and J genes unevenly. Related research has reported that thymic repertoires overlap highly among unrelated individuals.

Sequences were obtained from thymocytes. The rearrangement uses TRBV5-6 and TRBJ2-1; the D gene is possibly TRBD1 (5 bases). This TCR was recovered from a boy younger than two with a congenital heart defect. This chain's CDR3 is CASSFFRVTEQFF. The CDR3 DNA follows: TGTGCCAGCAGCTTCTTCAGGGTAACTGAGCAGTTCTTC.